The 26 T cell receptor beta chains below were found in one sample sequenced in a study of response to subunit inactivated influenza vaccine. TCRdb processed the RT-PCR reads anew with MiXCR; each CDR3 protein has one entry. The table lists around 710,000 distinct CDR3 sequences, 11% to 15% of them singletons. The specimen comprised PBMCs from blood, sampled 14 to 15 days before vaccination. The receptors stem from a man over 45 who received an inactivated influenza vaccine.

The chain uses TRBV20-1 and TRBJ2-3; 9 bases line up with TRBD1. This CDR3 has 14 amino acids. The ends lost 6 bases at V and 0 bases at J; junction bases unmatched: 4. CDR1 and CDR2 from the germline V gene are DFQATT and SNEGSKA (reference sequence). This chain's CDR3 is CSARTGDSTDTQYF. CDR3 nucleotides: TGCAGTGCAAGGACAGGGGATAGCACAGATACGCAGTATTTT.

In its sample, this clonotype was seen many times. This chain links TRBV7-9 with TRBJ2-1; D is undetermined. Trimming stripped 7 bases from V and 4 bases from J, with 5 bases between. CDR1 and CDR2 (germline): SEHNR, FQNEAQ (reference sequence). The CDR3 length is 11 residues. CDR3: CASNRYNEQFF. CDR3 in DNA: TGTGCCAGCAACCGTTACAATGAGCAGTTCTTC.

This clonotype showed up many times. The DNA for the CDR3 is TGTGCCAGCAACCCTCCCCTCGGAGTCGTCTTTACAGATACGCAGTATTTT. Protein: CASNPPLGVVFTDTQYF. The genes are TRBV2 and TRBJ2-3, with D hard to call. Per germline, CDR1 SNHLY and CDR2 FYNNEI. The V end lost 7 bases, the J end lost 3 bases, and 23 bases lay between the germline ends. The CDR3 is made up of 17 amino acids.

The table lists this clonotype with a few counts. The CDR3 nucleotides read TGTGCCAGCAGTTCCCTTCTCGGTCAGCCCCAGCATTTT. Protein sequence: CASSSLLGQPQHF. The V and J genes are TRBV12-3 or TRBV12-4 and TRBJ1-5; the D is unclear. CDR3 length equals 13 residues. The V and J ends lost 4 bases and 6 bases respectively, with 10 bases between them.

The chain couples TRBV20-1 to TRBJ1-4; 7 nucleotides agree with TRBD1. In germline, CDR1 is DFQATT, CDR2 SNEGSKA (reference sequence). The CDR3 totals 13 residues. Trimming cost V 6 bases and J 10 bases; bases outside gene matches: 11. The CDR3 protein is CSATGTVRGKLFF. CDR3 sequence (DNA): TGCAGTGCGACCGGGACAGTTAGGGGAAAACTGTTTTTT.

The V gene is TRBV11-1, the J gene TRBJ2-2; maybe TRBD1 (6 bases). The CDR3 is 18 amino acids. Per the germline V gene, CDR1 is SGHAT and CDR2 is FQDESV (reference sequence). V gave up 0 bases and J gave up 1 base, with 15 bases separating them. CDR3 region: CASSLARDNRVNTGELFF. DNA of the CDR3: TGTGCCAGCAGCTTAGCGCGAGATAACAGGGTGAACACCGGGGAGCTGTTTTTT.

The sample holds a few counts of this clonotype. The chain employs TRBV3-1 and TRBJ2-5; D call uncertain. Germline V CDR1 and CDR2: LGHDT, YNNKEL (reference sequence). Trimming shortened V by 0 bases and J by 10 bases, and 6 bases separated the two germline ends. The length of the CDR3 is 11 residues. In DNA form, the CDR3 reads TGTGCCAGCAGCCAAGAGCCCAACCAGTACTTC. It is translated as CASSQEPNQYF.

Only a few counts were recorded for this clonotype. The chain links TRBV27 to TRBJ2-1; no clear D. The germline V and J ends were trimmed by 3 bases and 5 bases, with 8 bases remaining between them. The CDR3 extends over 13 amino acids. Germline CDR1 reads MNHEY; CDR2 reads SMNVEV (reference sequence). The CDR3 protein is CASSFIADNEQFF. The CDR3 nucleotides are TGTGCCAGCAGTTTCATAGCAGACAATGAGCAGTTCTTC.

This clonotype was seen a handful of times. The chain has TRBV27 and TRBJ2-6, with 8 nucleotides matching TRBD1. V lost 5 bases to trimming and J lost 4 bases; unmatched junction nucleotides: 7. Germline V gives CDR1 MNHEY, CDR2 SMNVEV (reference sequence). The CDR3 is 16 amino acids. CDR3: CASSLPGGSGANVLTF. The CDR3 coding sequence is TGTGCCAGCAGTCTACCAGGGGGCTCCGGGGCCAACGTCCTGACTTTC.

This chain's CDR3 is CASSLLRSSFHEQYF. CDR3 DNA: TGTGCCAGCAGCTTACTTCGTTCTAGTTTCCACGAGCAGTACTTC. V is TRBV7-3 and J is TRBJ2-7, with D unresolved. V lost 2 bases to trimming and J lost 5 bases, with 16 bases between them. The CDR3 is 15 residues long. The germline gives CDR1 SGHTA, CDR2 FQGTGA.

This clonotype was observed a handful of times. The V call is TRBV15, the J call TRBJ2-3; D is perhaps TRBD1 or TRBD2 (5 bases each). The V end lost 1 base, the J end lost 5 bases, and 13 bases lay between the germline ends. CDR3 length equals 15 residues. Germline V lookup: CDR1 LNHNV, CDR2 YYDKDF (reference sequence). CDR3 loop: CATSRGDASVDTQYF. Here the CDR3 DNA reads TGTGCCACCAGCAGAGGGGACGCCAGCGTAGATACGCAGTATTTT.

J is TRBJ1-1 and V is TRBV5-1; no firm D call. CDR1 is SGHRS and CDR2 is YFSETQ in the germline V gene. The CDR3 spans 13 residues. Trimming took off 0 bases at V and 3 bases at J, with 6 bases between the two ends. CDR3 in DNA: TGCGCCAGCAGCTTGGTGTTAGACACTGAAGCTTTCTTT. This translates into CASSLVLDTEAFF.

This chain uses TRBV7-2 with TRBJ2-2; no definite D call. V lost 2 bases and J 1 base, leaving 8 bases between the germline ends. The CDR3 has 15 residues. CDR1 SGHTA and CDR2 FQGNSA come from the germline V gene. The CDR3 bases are TGTGCCAGCAGCTTAATCCCAGTGAACACCGGGGAGCTGTTTTTT. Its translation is CASSLIPVNTGELFF.

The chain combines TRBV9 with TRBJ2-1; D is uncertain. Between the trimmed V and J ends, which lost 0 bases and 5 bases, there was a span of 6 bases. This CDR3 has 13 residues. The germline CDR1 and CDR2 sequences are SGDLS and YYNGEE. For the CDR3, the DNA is TGTGCCAGCAGCGTAGATACTAACAATGAGCAGTTCTTC. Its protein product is CASSVDTNNEQFF.

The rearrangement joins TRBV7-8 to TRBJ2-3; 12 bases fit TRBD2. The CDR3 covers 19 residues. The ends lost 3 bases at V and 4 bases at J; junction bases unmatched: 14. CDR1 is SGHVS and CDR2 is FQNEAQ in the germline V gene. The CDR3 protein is CASSFFRASGRAISDTQYF. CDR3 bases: TGTGCCAGCAGCTTCTTTAGGGCTAGCGGGAGGGCCATCTCAGATACGCAGTATTTT.

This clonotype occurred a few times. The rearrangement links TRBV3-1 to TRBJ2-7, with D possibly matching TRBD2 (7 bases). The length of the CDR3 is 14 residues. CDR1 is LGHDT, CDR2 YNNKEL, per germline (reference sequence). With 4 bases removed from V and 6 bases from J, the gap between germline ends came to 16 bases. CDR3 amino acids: CASSPPVAGAEQYF. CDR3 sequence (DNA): TGTGCCAGCAGCCCTCCCGTTGCGGGGGCCGAGCAGTACTTC.

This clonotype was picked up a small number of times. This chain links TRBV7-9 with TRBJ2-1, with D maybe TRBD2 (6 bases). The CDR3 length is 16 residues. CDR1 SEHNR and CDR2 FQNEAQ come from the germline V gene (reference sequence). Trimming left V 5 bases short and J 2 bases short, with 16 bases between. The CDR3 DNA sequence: TGTGCCAGCAGCCCCATTTCCGGGAGAGCCTACAATGAGCAGTTCTTC. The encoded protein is CASSPISGRAYNEQFF.

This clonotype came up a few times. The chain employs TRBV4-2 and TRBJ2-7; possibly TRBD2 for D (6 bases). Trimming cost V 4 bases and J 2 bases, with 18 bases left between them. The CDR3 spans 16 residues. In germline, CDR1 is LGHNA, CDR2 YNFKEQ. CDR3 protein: CASSLLSGERTYEQYF. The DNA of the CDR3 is TGTGCCAGCAGCCTCTTATCGGGGGAGAGGACCTACGAGCAGTACTTC.

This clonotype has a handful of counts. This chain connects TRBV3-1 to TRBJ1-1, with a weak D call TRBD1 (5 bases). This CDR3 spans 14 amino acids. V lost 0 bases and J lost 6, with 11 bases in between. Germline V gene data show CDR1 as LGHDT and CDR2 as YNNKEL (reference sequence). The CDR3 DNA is TGTGCCAGCAGCCAAGATGGGGGGGTAGCTGAAGCTTTCTTT. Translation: CASSQDGGVAEAFF.

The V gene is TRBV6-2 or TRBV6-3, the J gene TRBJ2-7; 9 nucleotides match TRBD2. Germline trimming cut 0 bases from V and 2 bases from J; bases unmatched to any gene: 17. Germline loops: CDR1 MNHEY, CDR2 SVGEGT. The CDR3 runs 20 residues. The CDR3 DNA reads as TGTGCCAGCAGTTACTCGGCTAGCGGGAACGTCCCACGGTCCCCCTACGAGCAGTACTTC. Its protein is CASSYSASGNVPRSPYEQYF.

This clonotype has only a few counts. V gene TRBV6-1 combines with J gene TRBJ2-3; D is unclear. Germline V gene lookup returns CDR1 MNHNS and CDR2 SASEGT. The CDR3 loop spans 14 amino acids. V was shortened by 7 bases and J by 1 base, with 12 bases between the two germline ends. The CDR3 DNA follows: TGTGCCAGCAAAGTAGGGTCTGGCACAGATACGCAGTATTTT. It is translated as CASKVGSGTDTQYF.

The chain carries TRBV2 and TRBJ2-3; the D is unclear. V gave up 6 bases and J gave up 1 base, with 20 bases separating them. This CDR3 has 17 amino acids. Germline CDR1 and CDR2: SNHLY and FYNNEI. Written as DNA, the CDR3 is TGTGCCAGCAGCGACCCTTTGCCCGTCTCTGGCACAGATACGCAGTATTTT. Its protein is CASSDPLPVSGTDTQYF.

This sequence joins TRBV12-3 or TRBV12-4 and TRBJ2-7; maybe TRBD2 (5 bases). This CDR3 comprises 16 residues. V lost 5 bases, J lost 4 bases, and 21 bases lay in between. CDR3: CASSPFGNLEAYEQYF. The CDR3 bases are TGTGCCAGCAGTCCCTTCGGGAACCTAGAGGCATACGAGCAGTACTTC.

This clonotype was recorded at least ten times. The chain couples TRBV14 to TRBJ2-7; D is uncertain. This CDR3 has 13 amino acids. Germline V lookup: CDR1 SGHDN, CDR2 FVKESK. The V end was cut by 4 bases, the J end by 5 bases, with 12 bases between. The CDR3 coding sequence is TGTGCCAGCAGCCGACAAGTTCTCGACGAGCAGTACTTC. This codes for CASSRQVLDEQYF.

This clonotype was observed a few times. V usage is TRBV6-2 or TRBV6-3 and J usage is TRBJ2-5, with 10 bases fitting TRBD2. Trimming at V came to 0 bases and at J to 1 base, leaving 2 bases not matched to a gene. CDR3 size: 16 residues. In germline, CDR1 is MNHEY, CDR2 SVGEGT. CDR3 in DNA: TGTGCCAGCAGTTACTCGCTAGCGGGAGTCCAAGAGACCCAGTACTTC. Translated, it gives CASSYSLAGVQETQYF.

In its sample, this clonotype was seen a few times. The CDR3 bases are TGTGCCAGCAGCTTGGGACAGATAGAGACCCAGTACTTC. Translation gives CASSLGQIETQYF. The gene calls are TRBV6-2 or TRBV6-3 and TRBJ2-5; 7 nucleotides line up with TRBD1. Trimming cost V 6 bases and J 4 bases; bases outside gene matches: 5. Germline-derived CDR1 and CDR2 are MNHEY and SVGEGT. The CDR3 runs 13 residues.